Shown below are 32 T cell receptor beta chains from a single sample sequenced in a study of T cells in Graves' hyperthyroidism and ophthalmopathy. RNA transcripts were the template for amplifying TCR beta CDR3 regions. Primed by the HTBI set, a first-round RT-PCR was run on the TCR CDR3. MiXCR was run by TCRdb on the multiplex PCR reads, yielding one entry per CDR3 protein. The sample carries about 620,000 distinct CDR3 sequences, around 15% recorded once. Sequencing was done on a sample of blood. Receptors were obtained from a woman in her 30s with Graves' hyperthyroidism.

The gene calls are TRBV28 and TRBJ2-3; D assignment may be TRBD1 or TRBD2 (5 bases each). This CDR3 region has 15 residues. Germline CDR1 is MDHEN and CDR2 is SYDVKM. The V end was cut by 6 bases, the J end by 3 bases, with 16 bases between. CDR3 DNA: TGTGCCAGCAGCCCCCCGGGACGGCTAACAGATACGCAGTATTTT. This codes for CASSPPGRLTDTQYF.

In its sample, this clonotype was seen many times. This chain links TRBV5-1 with TRBJ1-1, with D maybe TRBD1 (5 bases). The V gene's germline CDR1 is SGHRS and CDR2 YFSETQ. CDR3 length: 14 residues. The germline V and J ends were trimmed by 2 bases and 6 bases, with 14 bases remaining between them. In DNA, the CDR3 is TGCGCCAGCAGCTTAGAGGGGCGCAGCGCTGAAGCTTTCTTT. It is translated as CASSLEGRSAEAFF.

The J gene is TRBJ2-5, the V gene TRBV15; 8 bases fit TRBD2. The CDR3 sequence is 18 residues long. J gave up 5 bases and V 0 bases, and 14 bases lay outside the gene matches. Germline V lookup: CDR1 LNHNV, CDR2 YYDKDF (reference sequence). CDR3 sequence: CATSRDRTGGRERETQYF. DNA of the CDR3: TGTGCCACCAGCAGAGATCGGACGGGAGGGCGAGAGAGGGAGACCCAGTACTTC.

In regard to this clonotype: A read error may explain this, as a much larger clone is one base away. V gene TRBV20-1 combines with J gene TRBJ2-5, with a possible D match to TRBD2 (5 bases). Germline CDR1 DFQATT, CDR2 SNEGSKA (reference sequence). The CDR3 consists of 10 residues. V was shortened by 5 bases and J by 5 bases, with 6 bases between the two germline ends. CDR3: CSAGGETQYF. CDR3 in DNA: TGCAGTGCTGGCGGGGAGACCCAGTACTTC.

This clonotype was seen a handful of times. The chain uses TRBV7-2 and TRBJ2-1; TRBD1 matches 7 bases. The CDR3 contains 14 residues. The ends lost 6 bases at V and 7 bases at J; junction bases unmatched: 9. The germline V gene encodes CDR1 SGHTA and CDR2 FQGNSA. CDR3 nucleotide sequence: TGTGCCAGCAGTTCACTTACAGGGGTTAATGAGCAGTTCTTC. Amino acids: CASSSLTGVNEQFF.

This clonotype has just a few counts. The rearrangement uses TRBV13 and TRBJ2-1, with D possibly being TRBD2 (7 bases). This CDR3 spans 19 amino acids. Trimming removed 5 bases from V and 9 bases from J, with 32 bases in between. Germline assignment: CDR1 PRHDT and CDR2 FYEKMQ (reference sequence). The CDR3 DNA sequence: TGTGCCAGCAGCGTATCCACCTCCACGAGGGGGGGCTTTGATGGTGAGCAGTTCTTC. It encodes CASSVSTSTRGGFDGEQFF.

The rearrangement joins TRBV30 to TRBJ2-5; D ambiguous. CDR1 GTSNPN and CDR2 SVGIG come from the germline V gene (reference sequence). The CDR3 contains 12 residues. Trimming pared 1 base from V and 7 bases from J, leaving 10 bases between. CDR3 coding DNA: TGTGCCTGGAGTGAGGGATCTGGGACCCAGTACTTC. The encoded protein is CAWSEGSGTQYF. The whole variable domain, filled in from reference TRBV30 and TRBJ2-5, reads SQTIHQWPATLVQPVGSPLSLECTVEGTSNPNLYWYRQAAGRGLQLLFYSVGIGQISSEVPQNLSASRPQDRQFILSSKKLLLSDSGFYLCAWSEGSGTQYFGPGTRLLVL.

In this sample, this clonotype turned up a few times. The chain recombines TRBV28 with TRBJ1-2; perhaps TRBD1 as D (6 bases). This CDR3 region has 15 residues. Germline-derived CDR1 and CDR2 are MDHEN and SYDVKM. Trimming removed 5 bases at V and 4 bases at J, with 17 bases between. The DNA of the CDR3 is TGTGCCAGCAGTCCCTCCGGGACATGGGCCTATGGCTACACCTTC. Residues: CASSPSGTWAYGYTF.

This clonotype occurred many times. This chain connects TRBV20-1 to TRBJ2-7, with TRBD2 matching over 12 bases. This CDR3 is 17 amino acids long. V trimming: 4 bases; J trimming: 6 bases; junction bases outside the gene matches: 16. Germline V gives CDR1 DFQATT, CDR2 SNEGSKA (reference sequence). The CDR3 sequence: CSAIPIPYGLAGFEQYF. In nucleotides, the CDR3 is TGCAGTGCTATCCCCATACCATACGGACTAGCGGGATTCGAGCAGTACTTC.

This chain joins TRBV7-2 and TRBJ1-4; no reliable D call. The CDR3 extends over 14 amino acids. The ends were cut back, 1 base at V and 7 bases at J, with 10 bases in the middle. Germline loops: CDR1 SGHTA, CDR2 FQGNSA. This CDR3 is CASSLGGFGEKLFF. For the CDR3, the DNA is TGTGCCAGCAGCTTAGGTGGCTTTGGTGAAAAACTGTTTTTT.

This clonotype appeared a few times. This chain connects TRBV9 to TRBJ2-2, with D hard to call. From germline, CDR1 is SGDLS and CDR2 YYNGEE. This CDR3 spans 15 amino acids. The V gene lost 0 bases and the J gene lost 5 bases, with 11 bases spanning the gap. CDR3 amino acids: CASSVVSGPTGELFF. The CDR3 DNA reads as TGTGCCAGCAGCGTAGTATCTGGTCCAACCGGGGAGCTGTTTTTT.

In this sample, this clonotype turned up a few times. The chain uses TRBV30 and TRBJ1-6; D is uncertain. The germline V gene has CDR1 GTSNPN and CDR2 SVGIG (reference sequence). The ends were cut back, 0 bases at V and 11 bases at J, with 2 bases in the middle. The CDR3 is 10 amino acids. The DNA for the CDR3 is TGTGCCTGGAGTGTACCACCCCTCCACTTT. It yields the protein CAWSVPPLHF. Complete variable domain (other parts from reference TRBV30 and TRBJ1-6): SQTIHQWPATLVQPVGSPLSLECTVEGTSNPNLYWYRQAAGRGLQLLFYSVGIGQISSEVPQNLSASRPQDRQFILSSKKLLLSDSGFYLCAWSVPPLHFGNGTRLTVT.

V and J are TRBV11-2 and TRBJ2-7, with a possible D match to TRBD2 (6 bases). The CDR3 has 16 residues. Trimming stripped 5 bases from V and 0 bases from J, with 17 bases between. Germline V CDR1 and CDR2: SGHAT, FQNNGV. CDR3 amino acids: CASSQLSGSSSYEQYF. The CDR3 DNA sequence: TGTGCCAGCAGCCAACTGAGCGGGTCCAGCTCCTACGAGCAGTACTTC.

This clonotype has ten or more counts. The chain joins TRBV28 to TRBJ1-5; D is unresolved. The CDR3 length is 13 residues. Trimming took 5 bases from V and 7 from J, leaving 12 bases between them. The germline CDR1 and CDR2 sequences are MDHEN and SYDVKM. CDR3 sequence reads: CASSPHPGQPQHF. The CDR3 DNA reads TGTGCCAGCAGTCCCCACCCGGGGCAGCCCCAGCATTTT.

The V call is TRBV6-1, the J call TRBJ1-2, with D possibly matching TRBD1 (6 bases). The CDR3 is 10 residues long. The germline V gene encodes CDR1 MNHNS and CDR2 SASEGT. V shed 10 bases and J shed 14 bases, with 17 bases lying between them. CDR3 loop: CATKQGLETF. The CDR3 DNA follows: TGTGCCACCAAACAGGGTTTGGAAACCTTC.

The CDR3 coding sequence is TGTGCCACCAGTGATTTTCAGGGAATCGGAGAGACCCAGTACTTC. It specifies CATSDFQGIGETQYF. The V gene is TRBV24-1, the J gene TRBJ2-5; maybe TRBD1 (5 bases). This CDR3 has 15 residues. Germline CDR1 KGHDR, CDR2 SFDVKD. V was cut by 1 base and J by 4 bases, with 12 bases left in between.

This clonotype came up a few times. This chain joins TRBV4-1 and TRBJ1-2; TRBD1 matches 10 bases. The CDR3 has 15 residues. Germline V gene sequence: CDR1 MGHRA, CDR2 YSYEKL. J was trimmed by 5 bases and V by 1 base; bases with no gene match: 4. DNA for the CDR3: TGCGCCAGCAGCCAAGCCGGGACAGGGGAGTATGGCTACACCTTC. Its translation is CASSQAGTGEYGYTF.

This clonotype was recorded at least ten times. This sequence joins TRBV11-2 and TRBJ1-1; perhaps TRBD1 as D (6 bases). Germline V CDR1 and CDR2: SGHAT, FQNNGV. V shed 6 bases and J shed 3 bases, with 17 bases lying between them. The CDR3 has 15 residues. CDR3 sequence reads: CASSRKQGLDTEAFF. DNA of the CDR3: TGTGCCAGCAGTCGAAAACAGGGTTTGGACACTGAAGCTTTCTTT.

This clonotype was observed many times. V is TRBV20-1 and J is TRBJ2-7, with a tentative D call TRBD2 (6 bases). There are 14 residues in the CDR3. The V and J ends lost 0 bases and 2 bases respectively, with 11 bases between them. The germline gives CDR1 DFQATT, CDR2 SNEGSKA (reference sequence). CDR3 region: CSARDNGSPYEQYF. As DNA, the CDR3 is TGCAGTGCTAGAGATAACGGGAGTCCCTACGAGCAGTACTTC.

The table lists this clonotype with many counts. V usage is TRBV2 and J usage is TRBJ2-5; the match to TRBD2 covers 7 bases. Losses at the gene ends were 6 bases for V and 4 bases for J; bases not matched to a gene: 5. CDR3 length equals 13 residues. Per the germline V gene, CDR1 is SNHLY and CDR2 is FYNNEI. The CDR3 DNA sequence: TGTGCCAGCAGCCCGTCTAGCGGAGAGACCCAGTACTTC. Translated: CASSPSSGETQYF.

This clonotype was observed many times. One end of the junction fails to match germline, which may point to a read error. The chain carries TRBV5-1 and TRBJ1-1; tentatively, D is TRBD1 (6 bases). Germline V gives CDR1 SGHRS, CDR2 YFSETQ. The CDR3 contains 14 residues. The CDR3 spells CASSLGTLNTEAFF. CDR3 nucleotides: TGTGCCAGCAGTCTCGGGACATTGAACACTGAAGCTTTCTTT.

This clonotype was picked up a small number of times. The rearrangement joins TRBV24-1 to TRBJ2-5; D perhaps matches TRBD1 (6 bases). This CDR3 is built from 13 residues. CDR1 KGHDR and CDR2 SFDVKD come from the germline V gene. V lost 7 bases, J lost 5 bases, and 13 bases lay in between. The CDR3 region is CATSVRGRETQYF. For the CDR3, the DNA is TGTGCCACCAGCGTCAGGGGTCGCGAGACCCAGTACTTC.

Concerning this clonotype: The junction shows a germline mismatch at one end, possibly a read error. This chain links TRBV7-2 with TRBJ2-3; either TRBD1 or TRBD2 may fit D (5 bases each). In germline, CDR1 is SGHTA, CDR2 FQGNSA. This CDR3 spans 17 amino acids. In nucleotides, the CDR3 is TGCGCCAGCAGCCAAGCCCCTAGCTGGGGGATCACAGATACGCAGTATTTT. Amino acids: CASSQAPSWGITDTQYF.

With respect to this clonotype: With a much larger clone just one base away, this may be a read error. V gene TRBV30 combines with J gene TRBJ1-4; D is unclear. The CDR3 spans 15 residues. Germline loops: CDR1 GTSNPN, CDR2 SVGIG (reference sequence). Written as DNA, the CDR3 is TGTGCCTGGAGTACCGCCCGGGCCACGGCGGAAAAACCGTTTTTT. It yields the protein CAWSTARATAEKPFF.

Only a few counts were recorded for this clonotype. In DNA form, the CDR3 reads TGCGCCAGCAGCGAAGGGGCCCGCGAATGGGACCAGTACTTC. Residues: CASSEGAREWDQYF. This rearrangement joins TRBV5-1 to TRBJ2-5, with D possibly being TRBD1 (5 bases). V was clipped by 4 bases and J by 10 bases, with 20 bases between them. This CDR3 region has 14 residues. Germline V gene sequence: CDR1 SGHRS, CDR2 YFSETQ. The variable domain in full, with the rest retrieved from reference TRBV5-1 and TRBJ2-5, is KAGVTQTPRYLIKTRGQQVTLSCSPISGHRSVSWYQQTPGQGLQFLFEYFSETQRNKGNFPGRFSGRQFSNSRSEMNVSTLELGDSALYLCASSEGAREWDQYFGPGTRLLVL.

This clonotype was detected many times. The J gene is TRBJ2-1, the V gene TRBV20-1; tentatively, D is TRBD2 (6 bases). Trimming left V 0 bases short and J 7 bases short, with 16 bases between. CDR3 length equals 15 residues. Germline CDR1 DFQATT, CDR2 SNEGSKA (reference sequence). The DNA of the CDR3 is TGCAGTGCTAGAGATGTAGTAGCGGCCCTAAATGAGCAGTTCTTC. This encodes CSARDVVAALNEQFF.

The table lists this clonotype with many counts. V and J are TRBV27 and TRBJ2-7, with a possible D match to TRBD2 (5 bases). Germline lookup yields CDR1 MNHEY and CDR2 SMNVEV (reference sequence). The CDR3 extends over 13 amino acids. The V end was cut by 5 bases, the J end by 4 bases, with 12 bases between. CDR3 residues: CASSIQREYEQYF. CDR3 nucleotides: TGTGCCAGCAGTATTCAACGGGAATACGAGCAGTACTTC.

The sample holds many counts of this clonotype. The chain is built from TRBV9 and TRBJ2-7; 9 bases fit TRBD2. With 3 bases clipped from V and 0 bases from J, the junction kept 7 bases outside the gene matches. Germline CDR1 and CDR2: SGDLS and YYNGEE. The CDR3 contains 16 residues. CDR3 protein: CASSAGGSGGSYEQYF. CDR3 sequence (DNA): TGTGCCAGCAGCGCTGGGGGTAGCGGGGGCTCCTACGAGCAGTACTTC.

The chain joins TRBV24-1 to TRBJ2-5; D is uncertain. CDR1 is KGHDR, CDR2 SFDVKD, per germline. V was pared by 1 base and J by 2 bases, with 7 bases between. The CDR3 is made up of 14 amino acids. CDR3 bases: TGTGCCACCAGTGATTTCGTCAAACAAGAGACCCAGTACTTC. Protein product: CATSDFVKQETQYF.

V is TRBV6-6 and J is TRBJ2-1, with unresolved D. CDR1 is MNHNY, CDR2 SVGAGI, per germline (reference sequence). The CDR3 totals 14 residues. Between the trimmed V and J ends, which lost 0 bases and 8 bases, there was a span of 11 bases. The CDR3: CASSYSSPHDEQFF. Written as DNA, the CDR3 is TGTGCCAGCAGTTACTCCTCCCCCCACGATGAGCAGTTCTTC.

This clonotype has just a few counts. The rearrangement joins TRBV6-1 to TRBJ2-6, with a possible D match to TRBD2 (5 bases). Per the germline V gene, CDR1 is MNHNS and CDR2 is SASEGT. V shed 7 bases and J shed 2 bases, with 15 bases lying between them. The CDR3 extends over 16 amino acids. This CDR3 reads CASNLRRPTGANVLTF. The CDR3 bases are TGTGCCAGCAACCTCAGGAGGCCTACTGGGGCCAACGTCCTGACTTTC.

This clonotype showed up many times. The CDR3 is CASSLISSYGYTF. The CDR3 nucleotides read TGTGCCAGCAGTTTAATCAGTAGCTATGGCTACACCTTC. The V gene is TRBV28, the J gene TRBJ1-2; D unclear. The V end was cut by 2 bases, the J end by 4 bases, with 8 bases between. Per the germline V gene, CDR1 is MDHEN and CDR2 is SYDVKM. There are 13 residues in the CDR3.